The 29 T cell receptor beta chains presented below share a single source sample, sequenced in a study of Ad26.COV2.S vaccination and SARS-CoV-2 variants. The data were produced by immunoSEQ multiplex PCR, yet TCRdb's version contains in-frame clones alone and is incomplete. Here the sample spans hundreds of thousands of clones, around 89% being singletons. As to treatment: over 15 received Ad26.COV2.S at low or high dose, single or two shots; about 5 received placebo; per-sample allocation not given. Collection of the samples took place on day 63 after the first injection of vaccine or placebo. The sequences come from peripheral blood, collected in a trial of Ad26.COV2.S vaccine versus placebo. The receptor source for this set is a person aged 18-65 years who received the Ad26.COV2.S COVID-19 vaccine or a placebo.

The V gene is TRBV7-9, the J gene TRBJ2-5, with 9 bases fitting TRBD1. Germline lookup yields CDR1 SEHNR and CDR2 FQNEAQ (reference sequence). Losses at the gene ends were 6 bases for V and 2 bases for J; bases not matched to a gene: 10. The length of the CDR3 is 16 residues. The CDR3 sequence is CASSPIQDRGQETQYF. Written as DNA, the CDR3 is TGTGCCAGCAGTCCGATACAGGACAGGGGACAAGAGACCCAGTACTTC.

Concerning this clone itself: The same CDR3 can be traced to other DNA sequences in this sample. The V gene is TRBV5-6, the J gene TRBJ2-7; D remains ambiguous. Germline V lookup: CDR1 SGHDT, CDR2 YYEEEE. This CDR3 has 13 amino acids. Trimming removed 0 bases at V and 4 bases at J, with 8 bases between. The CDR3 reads CASSLEGPYEQYF. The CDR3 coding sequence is TGTGCCAGCAGCTTGGAGGGCCCATACGAGCAGTACTTC.

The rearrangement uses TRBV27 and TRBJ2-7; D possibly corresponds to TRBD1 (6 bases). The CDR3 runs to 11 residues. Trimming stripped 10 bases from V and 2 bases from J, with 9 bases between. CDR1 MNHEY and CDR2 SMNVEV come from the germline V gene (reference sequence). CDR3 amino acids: CATRTAYEQYF. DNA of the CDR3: TGTGCCACCCGGACAGCCTACGAGCAGTACTTC.

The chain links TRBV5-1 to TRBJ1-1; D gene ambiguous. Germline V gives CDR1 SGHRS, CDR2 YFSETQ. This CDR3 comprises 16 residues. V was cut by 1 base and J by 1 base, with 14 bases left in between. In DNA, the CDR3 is TGCGCCAGCAGCTTGAGGCAGGCTGGATCGAACACTGAAGCTTTCTTT. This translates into CASSLRQAGSNTEAFF.

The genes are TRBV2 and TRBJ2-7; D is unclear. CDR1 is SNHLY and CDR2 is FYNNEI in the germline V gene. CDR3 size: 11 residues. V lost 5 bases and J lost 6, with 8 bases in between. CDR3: CASSLWAEQYF. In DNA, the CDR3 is TGTGCCAGCAGTCTGTGGGCCGAGCAGTACTTC. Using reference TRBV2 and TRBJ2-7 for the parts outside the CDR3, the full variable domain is EPEVTQTPSHQVTQMGQEVILRCVPISNHLYFYWYRQILGQKVEFLVSFYNNEISEKSEIFDDQFSVERPDGSNFTLKIRSTKLEDSAMYFCASSLWAEQYFGPGTRLTVT.

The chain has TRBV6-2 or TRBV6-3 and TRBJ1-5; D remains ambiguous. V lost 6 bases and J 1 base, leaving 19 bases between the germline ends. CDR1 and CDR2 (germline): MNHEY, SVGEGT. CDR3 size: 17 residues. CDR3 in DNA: TGTGCCAGCAGCTCGCTATCTATAAGGGCGAGCAATCAGCCCCAGCATTTT. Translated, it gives CASSSLSIRASNQPQHF.

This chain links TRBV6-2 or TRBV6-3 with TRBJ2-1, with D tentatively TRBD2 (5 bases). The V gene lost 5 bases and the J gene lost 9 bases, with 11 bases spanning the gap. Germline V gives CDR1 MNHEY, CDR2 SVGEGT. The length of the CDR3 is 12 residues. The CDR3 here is CASSLARGEQFF. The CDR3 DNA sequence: TGTGCCAGCAGTCTCGCCCGGGGTGAGCAGTTCTTC.

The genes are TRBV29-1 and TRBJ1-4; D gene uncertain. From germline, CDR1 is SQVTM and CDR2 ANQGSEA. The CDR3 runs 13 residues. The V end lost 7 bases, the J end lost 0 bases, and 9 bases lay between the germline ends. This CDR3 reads CSASDATNEKLFF. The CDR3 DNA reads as TGCAGCGCTTCGGATGCAACTAATGAAAAACTGTTTTTT.

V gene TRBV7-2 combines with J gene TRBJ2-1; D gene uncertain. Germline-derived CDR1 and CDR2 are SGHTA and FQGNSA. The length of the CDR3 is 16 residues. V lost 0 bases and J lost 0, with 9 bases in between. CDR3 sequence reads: CASSLAGSSSYNEQFF. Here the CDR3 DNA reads TGTGCCAGCAGCTTAGCAGGCAGTAGCTCCTACAATGAGCAGTTCTTC.

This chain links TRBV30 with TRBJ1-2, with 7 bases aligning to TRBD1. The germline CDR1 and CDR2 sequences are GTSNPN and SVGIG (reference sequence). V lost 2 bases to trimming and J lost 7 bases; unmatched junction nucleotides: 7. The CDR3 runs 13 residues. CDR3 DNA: TGTGCCTGGAGTAGTACAGGGGTGGGTGGCTACACCTTC. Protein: CAWSSTGVGGYTF.

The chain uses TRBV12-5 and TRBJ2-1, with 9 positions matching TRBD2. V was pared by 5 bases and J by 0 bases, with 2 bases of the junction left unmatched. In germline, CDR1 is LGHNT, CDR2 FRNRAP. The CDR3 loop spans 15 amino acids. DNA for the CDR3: TGTGCTAGTGGTGTTAGCGGGAGCTCCTACAATGAGCAGTTCTTC. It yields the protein CASGVSGSSYNEQFF.

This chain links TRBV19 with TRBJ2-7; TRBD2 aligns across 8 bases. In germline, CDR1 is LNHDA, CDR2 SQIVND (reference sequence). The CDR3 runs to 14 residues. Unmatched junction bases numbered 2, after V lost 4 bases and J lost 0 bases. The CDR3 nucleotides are TGTGCCAGTAGTAGCGGGAGGCTCTCCTACGAGCAGTACTTC. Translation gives CASSSGRLSYEQYF.

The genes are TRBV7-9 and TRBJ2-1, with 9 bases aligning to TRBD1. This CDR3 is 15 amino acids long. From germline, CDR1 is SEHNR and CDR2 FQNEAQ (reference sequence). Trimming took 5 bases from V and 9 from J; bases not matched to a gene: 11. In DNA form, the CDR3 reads TGTGCCAGCAGCAAACCGGGACAGGGAGATGTTGAGCAGTTCTTC. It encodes CASSKPGQGDVEQFF.

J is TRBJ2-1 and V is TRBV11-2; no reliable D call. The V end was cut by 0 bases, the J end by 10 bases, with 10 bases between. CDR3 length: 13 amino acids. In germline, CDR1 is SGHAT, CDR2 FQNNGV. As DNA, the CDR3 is TGTGCCAGCAGCTTAGAGGGTACCTGGGAGCAGTTCTTC. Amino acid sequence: CASSLEGTWEQFF.

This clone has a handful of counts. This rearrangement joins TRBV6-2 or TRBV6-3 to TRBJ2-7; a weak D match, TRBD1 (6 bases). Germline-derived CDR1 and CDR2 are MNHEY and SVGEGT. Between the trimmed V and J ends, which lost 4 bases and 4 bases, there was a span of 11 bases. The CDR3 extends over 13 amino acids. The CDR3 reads CASSLTGTYEQYF. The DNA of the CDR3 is TGTGCCAGCAGTTTGACAGGCACTTACGAGCAGTACTTC.

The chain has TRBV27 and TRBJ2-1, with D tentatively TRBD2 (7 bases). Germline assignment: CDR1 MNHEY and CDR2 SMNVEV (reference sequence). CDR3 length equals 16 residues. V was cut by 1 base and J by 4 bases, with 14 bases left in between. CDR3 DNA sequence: TGTGCCAGCAGTTTATATTCGGGGGGCCCTTACAATGAGCAGTTCTTC. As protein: CASSLYSGGPYNEQFF.

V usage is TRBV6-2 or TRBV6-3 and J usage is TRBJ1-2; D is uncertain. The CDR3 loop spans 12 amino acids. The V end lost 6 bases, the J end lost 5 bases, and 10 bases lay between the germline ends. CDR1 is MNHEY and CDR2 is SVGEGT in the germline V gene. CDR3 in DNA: TGTGCCAGCAGCGTCGGGTATTATGGCTACACCTTC. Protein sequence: CASSVGYYGYTF.

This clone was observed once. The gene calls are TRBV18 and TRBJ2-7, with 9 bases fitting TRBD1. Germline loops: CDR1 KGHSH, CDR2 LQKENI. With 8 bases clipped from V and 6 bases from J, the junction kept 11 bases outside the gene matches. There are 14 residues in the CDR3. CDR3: CASVPGTGRSEQYF. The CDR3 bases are TGTGCCAGCGTACCCGGGACAGGGAGGAGCGAGCAGTACTTC.

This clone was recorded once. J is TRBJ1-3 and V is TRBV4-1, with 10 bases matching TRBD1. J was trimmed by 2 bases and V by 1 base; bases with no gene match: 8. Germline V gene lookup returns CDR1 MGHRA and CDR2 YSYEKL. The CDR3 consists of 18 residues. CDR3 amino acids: CASSQGVRDRGAGNTIYF. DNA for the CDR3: TGCGCCAGCAGCCAAGGGGTCCGGGACAGGGGAGCTGGAAACACCATATATTTT.

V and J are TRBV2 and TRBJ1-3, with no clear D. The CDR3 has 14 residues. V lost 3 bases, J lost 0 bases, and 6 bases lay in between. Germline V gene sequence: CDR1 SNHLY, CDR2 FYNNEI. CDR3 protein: CASSDGISGNTIYF. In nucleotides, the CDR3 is TGTGCCAGCAGTGATGGGATCTCTGGAAACACCATATATTTT.

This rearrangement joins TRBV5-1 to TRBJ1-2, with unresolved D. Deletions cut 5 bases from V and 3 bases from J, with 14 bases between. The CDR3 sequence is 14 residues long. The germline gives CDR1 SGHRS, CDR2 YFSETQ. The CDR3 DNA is TGCGCCAGCAGTTTCGACTCCCGAGACTATGGCTACACCTTC. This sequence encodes CASSFDSRDYGYTF. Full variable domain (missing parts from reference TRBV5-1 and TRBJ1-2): KAGVTQTPRYLIKTRGQQVTLSCSPISGHRSVSWYQQTPGQGLQFLFEYFSETQRNKGNFPGRFSGRQFSNSRSEMNVSTLELGDSALYLCASSFDSRDYGYTFGSGTRLTVV.

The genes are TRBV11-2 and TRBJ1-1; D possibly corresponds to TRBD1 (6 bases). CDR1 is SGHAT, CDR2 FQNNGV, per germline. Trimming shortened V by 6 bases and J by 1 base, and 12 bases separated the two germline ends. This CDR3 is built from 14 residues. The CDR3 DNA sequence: TGTGCCAGCAGTTGGGGGCAGGCGAACACTGAAGCTTTCTTT. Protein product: CASSWGQANTEAFF.

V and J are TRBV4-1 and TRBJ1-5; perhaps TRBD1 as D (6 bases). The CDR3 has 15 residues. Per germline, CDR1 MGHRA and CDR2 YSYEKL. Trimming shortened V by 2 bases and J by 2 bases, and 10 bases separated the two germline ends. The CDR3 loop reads CASSQLQGGNQPQHF. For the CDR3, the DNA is TGCGCCAGCAGCCAACTACAGGGAGGCAATCAGCCCCAGCATTTT.

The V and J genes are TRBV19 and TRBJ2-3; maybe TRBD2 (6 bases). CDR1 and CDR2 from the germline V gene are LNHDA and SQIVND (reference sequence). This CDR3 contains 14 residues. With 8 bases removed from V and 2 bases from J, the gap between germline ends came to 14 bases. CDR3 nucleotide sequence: TGTGCCAGTGAAGAGGGACTCGCCACAGATACGCAGTATTTT. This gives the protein CASEEGLATDTQYF. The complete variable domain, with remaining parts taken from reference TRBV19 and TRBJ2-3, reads DGGITQSPKYLFRKEGQNVTLSCEQNLNHDAMYWYRQDPGQGLRLIYYSQIVNDFQKGDIAEGYSVSREKKESFPLTVTSAQKNPTAFYLCASEEGLATDTQYFGPGTRLTVL.

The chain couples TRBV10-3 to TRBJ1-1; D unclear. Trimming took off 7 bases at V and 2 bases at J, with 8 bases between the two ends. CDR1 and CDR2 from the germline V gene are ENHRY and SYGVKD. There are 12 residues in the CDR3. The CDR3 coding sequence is TGTGCCATCAACAGCCCCAACACTGAAGCTTTCTTT. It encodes CAINSPNTEAFF.

CDR3 residues: CASSTTDTQYF. CDR3 DNA sequence: TGTGCCAGCAGCACGACAGATACGCAGTATTTT. The J gene is TRBJ2-3, the V gene TRBV7-8; D unresolved. V lost 5 bases to trimming and J lost 3 bases, with 3 bases between them. CDR1 SGHVS and CDR2 FQNEAQ come from the germline V gene. The CDR3 runs 11 residues.

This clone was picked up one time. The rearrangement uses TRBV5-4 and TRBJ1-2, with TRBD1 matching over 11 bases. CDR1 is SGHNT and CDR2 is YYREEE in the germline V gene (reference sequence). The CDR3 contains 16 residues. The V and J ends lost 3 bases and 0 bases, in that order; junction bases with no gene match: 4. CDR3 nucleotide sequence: TGTGCCAGCAGCTGGGGACAGGGGGAAGCTAACTATGGCTACACCTTC. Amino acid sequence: CASSWGQGEANYGYTF.

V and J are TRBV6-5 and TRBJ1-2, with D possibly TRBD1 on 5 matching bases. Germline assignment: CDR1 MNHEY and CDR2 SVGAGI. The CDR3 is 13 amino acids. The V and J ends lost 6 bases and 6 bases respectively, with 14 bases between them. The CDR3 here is CASRPTTGHGYTF. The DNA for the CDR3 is TGTGCCAGCAGGCCGACTACAGGTCATGGCTACACCTTC.

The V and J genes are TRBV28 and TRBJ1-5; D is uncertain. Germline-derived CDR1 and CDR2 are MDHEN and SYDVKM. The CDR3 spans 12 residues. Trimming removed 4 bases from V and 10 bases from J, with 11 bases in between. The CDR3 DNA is TGTGCCAGCAGTTCGGCGAAAGCTCCCCAGCATTTT. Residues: CASSSAKAPQHF.